These 8 T cell receptor beta chains originate from one sample sequenced in a study of graft-versus-host responses after intestinal transplantation (dated by TCRdb to the early 2020s). These receptors' antigens are unknown. The time point label here, explained by the study, means: cells obtained before transplantation from donor or recipient. The library was built by means of the immunoSEQ multiplex PCR assay. TCRdb carries this immuneACCESS record with in-frame sequences only. Its versions omit some clonotypes, under half of them owing to an unresolved V gene in the studies checked, with the rest unexplained. In all, the sample holds about 50,000 clones, and about 90% of those were seen once. Almost 2.5% of the sample goes to the ten largest clones. The sequenced sample was unstimulated CD4+ T cells sorted from spleen or lymph node cells, obtained before transplant. All receptors come from a human donor who was the organ donor for an intestinal transplant.

The chain carries TRBV11-3 and TRBJ2-2; a weak D match, TRBD2 (5 bases). Trimming took 5 bases from V and 1 from J, leaving 11 bases between them. The CDR3 is made up of 15 amino acids. The germline CDR1 and CDR2 sequences are SGHNT and YENEEA. The CDR3 nucleotides read TGTGCCAGCAGCCCCCGGACTGGGAACACCGGGGAGCTGTTTTTT. Protein sequence: CASSPRTGNTGELFF.

V is TRBV6-6 and J is TRBJ1-6, with 7 bases aligning to TRBD1. Losses at the gene ends were 0 bases for V and 7 bases for J; bases not matched to a gene: 3. CDR1 and CDR2 (germline): MNHNY, SVGAGI (reference sequence). This CDR3 is 15 amino acids long. CDR3 nucleotides: TGTGCCAGCAGTTACTCGACAGGGCTAAATTCACCCCTCCACTTT. It codes for CASSYSTGLNSPLHF.

The rearrangement links TRBV4-1 to TRBJ2-4, with unresolved D. Germline lookup yields CDR1 MGHRA and CDR2 YSYEKL. The V end lost 8 bases, the J end lost 7 bases, and 18 bases lay between the germline ends. There are 14 residues in the CDR3. The CDR3 coding sequence is TGCGCCAGCCGGTACGACAAGTTAAGCAACATTCAGTACTTC. Encoded protein: CASRYDKLSNIQYF.

This clone was recorded only once. V is TRBV11-1 and J is TRBJ2-3, with TRBD2 identical over 11 bases. The germline V gene encodes CDR1 SGHAT and CDR2 FQDESV (reference sequence). The CDR3 is 16 residues long. V shed 1 base, J shed 0 bases, and the junction held 0 bases outside the gene matches. The CDR3 DNA reads as TGTGCCAGCAGCTTAGGGACTAGCGGGAGCACAGATACGCAGTATTTT. Its protein is CASSLGTSGSTDTQYF.

The chain combines TRBV27 with TRBJ2-5, with a weak D call TRBD1 (5 bases). This CDR3 has 16 residues. Trimming shortened V by 5 bases and J by 0 bases, and 16 bases separated the two germline ends. Germline CDR1 reads MNHEY; CDR2 reads SMNVEV (reference sequence). The CDR3 DNA is TGTGCCAGCAGTCCCTACAGGAGCCCCTACCAAGAGACCCAGTACTTC. Protein: CASSPYRSPYQETQYF.

In its sample, this clone was seen once. This sequence joins TRBV30 and TRBJ2-3; TRBD1 or TRBD2 may be the D gene (6 bases each). The CDR3 is made up of 15 amino acids. Germline loops: CDR1 GTSNPN, CDR2 SVGIG (reference sequence). The V end was cut by 2 bases, the J end by 4 bases, with 16 bases between. The DNA of the CDR3 is TGTGCCTGGAGTCCCCGGGGGCTTTGGGCAGATACGCAGTATTTT. As protein: CAWSPRGLWADTQYF.

A note on this clone: Other DNA sequences in this sample translate to the same CDR3. The chain is built from TRBV6-6 and TRBJ2-7, with D maybe TRBD2 (6 bases). Trimming cost V 7 bases and J 5 bases, with 15 bases left between them. This CDR3 has 13 residues. CDR1 is MNHNY, CDR2 SVGAGI, per germline (reference sequence). CDR3 residues: CASTSQGGHEQYF. In DNA form, the CDR3 reads TGTGCCAGCACGTCCCAGGGAGGCCACGAGCAGTACTTC.

The chain is built from TRBV30 and TRBJ1-1; D is perhaps TRBD1 (6 bases). The CDR3 loop spans 11 amino acids. CDR1 and CDR2 from the germline V gene are GTSNPN and SVGIG (reference sequence). V dropped 0 bases and J dropped 7 bases, with 6 bases sitting between them. In DNA, the CDR3 is TGTGCCTGGAGTGTAGGGGGTGAAGCTTTCTTT. Its protein product is CAWSVGGEAFF.